These 32 T cell receptor beta chains came from one sample sequenced in a study of blood T cell repertoires in COVID-19. The data were produced by immunoSEQ multiplex PCR, yet TCRdb's version contains in-frame clones alone and is incomplete. Here the sample spans 300,000 to 450,000 clones, about 90% being singletons. Sequencing used PBMCs or T cells enriched from blood (not recorded which). The receptor set was obtained from a woman younger than 45 who had been exposed to COVID-19.

The rearrangement joins TRBV3-1 (or the pseudogene TRBV3-2) to TRBJ1-1, with 8 bases identical to TRBD1. V was clipped by 7 bases and J by 1 base; unmatched bases: 11. Germline-derived CDR1 and CDR2 are LGHDT and YNNKEL (reference sequence). There are 16 residues in the CDR3. CDR3 residues: CASTPTGALQNTEAFF. The CDR3 bases are TGTGCCAGCACCCCGACAGGGGCCCTCCAGAACACTGAAGCTTTCTTT.

The DNA for the CDR3 is TGTGCCAGCAGCTACACAGTGGATAGCAATCAGCCCCAGCATTTT. It encodes CASSYTVDSNQPQHF. The chain joins TRBV2 to TRBJ1-5; D not resolved. Germline V CDR1 and CDR2: SNHLY, FYNNEI. V was pared by 6 bases and J by 0 bases, with 12 bases between. This CDR3 has 15 amino acids.

The chain uses TRBV24-1 and TRBJ2-5, with a tentative D call TRBD2 (5 bases). The CDR3 totals 13 residues. CDR1 is KGHDR and CDR2 is SFDVKD in the germline V gene. V lost 3 bases and J 5 bases, leaving 9 bases between the germline ends. The CDR3 DNA sequence: TGTGCCACCAGTGATCCCCCGGGGGAGACCCAGTACTTC. Translating it yields CATSDPPGETQYF.

This clone came up once. The chain uses TRBV5-5 and TRBJ2-7; 10 nucleotides align to TRBD2. Losses at the gene ends were 2 bases for V and 2 bases for J; bases not matched to a gene: 1. The germline CDR1 and CDR2 sequences are SGHKS and YYEKEE (reference sequence). The CDR3 contains 14 residues. The CDR3 is CASSLAGGTYEQYF. The CDR3 nucleotides read TGTGCCAGCAGCTTAGCGGGAGGGACCTACGAGCAGTACTTC.

This clone is a singleton in its sample. This chain uses TRBV7-9 with TRBJ2-7; D is uncertain. Germline V gives CDR1 SEHNR, CDR2 FQNEAQ (reference sequence). CDR3 length: 13 residues. Trimming pared 1 base from V and 3 bases from J, leaving 7 bases between. The CDR3 nucleotides read TGTGCCAGCAGCTTAGGGAGCCTCTACGAGCAGTACTTC. It translates to CASSLGSLYEQYF.

This clone has just one count. This chain connects TRBV5-1 to TRBJ1-2; D remains unclear. CDR3 size: 14 residues. CDR1 is SGHRS and CDR2 is YFSETQ in the germline V gene. V shed 1 base and J shed 7 bases, with 14 bases lying between them. CDR3 coding DNA: TGCGCCAGCAGCTTGAACCCAGGCTCTGGTGGCTACACCTTC. It specifies CASSLNPGSGGYTF. The complete variable domain, with remaining parts taken from reference TRBV5-1 and TRBJ1-2, reads KAGVTQTPRYLIKTRGQQVTLSCSPISGHRSVSWYQQTPGQGLQFLFEYFSETQRNKGNFPGRFSGRQFSNSRSEMNVSTLELGDSALYLCASSLNPGSGGYTFGSGTRLTVV.

The rearrangement links TRBV7-9 to TRBJ2-5; TRBD2 agrees at 12 bases. From germline, CDR1 is SEHNR and CDR2 FQNEAQ (reference sequence). Trimming at V came to 9 bases and at J to 5 bases, leaving 7 bases not matched to a gene. The length of the CDR3 is 14 residues. The CDR3, as DNA: TGTGCCAGTGGTGGGCTAGCGGGAGGGGAGACCCAGTACTTC. This translates into CASGGLAGGETQYF.

This clone was detected only a few times. Other DNA sequences in the same sample also yield this CDR3. The gene calls are TRBV5-1 and TRBJ2-1; 9 bases align to TRBD2. J lost 1 base, V lost 1 base, and 0 bases had no gene match. In germline, CDR1 is SGHRS, CDR2 YFSETQ. The CDR3 loop spans 15 amino acids. This CDR3 is CASSLTSGSYNEQFF. DNA for the CDR3: TGCGCCAGCAGCTTGACTAGCGGGTCCTACAATGAGCAGTTCTTC.

J is TRBJ2-7 and V is TRBV9; 7 nucleotides agree with TRBD2. This CDR3 has 15 amino acids. Germline V gene lookup returns CDR1 SGDLS and CDR2 YYNGEE. Trimming removed 0 bases from V and 0 bases from J; junction bases left unmatched: 3. The CDR3 coding sequence is TGTGCCAGCAGCGTAGCCGGGACTACCTCCTACGAGCAGTACTTC. It yields the protein CASSVAGTTSYEQYF. The full variable domain, rest sourced from reference TRBV9 and TRBJ2-7, is DSGVTQTPKHLITATGQRVTLRCSPRSGDLSVYWYQQSLDQGLQFLIQYYNGEERAKGNILERFSAQQFPDLHSELNLSSLELGDSALYFCASSVAGTTSYEQYFGPGTRLTVT.

This chain uses TRBV27 with TRBJ2-3; 7 nucleotides align to TRBD1. After removal of 7 bases from V and 5 bases from J, the junction contained 12 bases not matched to a gene. The CDR3 sequence is 15 residues long. Germline V gives CDR1 MNHEY, CDR2 SMNVEV (reference sequence). The chain's CDR3 is CASNIDRAAGDTQYF. CDR3 DNA sequence: TGTGCCAGCAACATTGACAGGGCGGCGGGAGATACGCAGTATTTT.

This clone was seen a single time. CDR3 bases: TGTGCCAGCAGACTAACGGGAGGGCCCTACGAGCAGTACTTC. Its translation: CASRLTGGPYEQYF. The chain uses TRBV7-2 and TRBJ2-7, with 8 nucleotides matching TRBD2. With 6 bases clipped from V and 2 bases from J, the junction kept 6 bases outside the gene matches. CDR3 length: 14 residues. Germline values: CDR1 SGHTA, CDR2 FQGNSA.

The V and J genes are TRBV21-1 and TRBJ1-2; the listed D gene, TRBD1, was not tested against the DNA. TRBV21-1 is an annotated pseudogene. The CDR3 totals 12 residues. CDR3 in amino acids: CASGGQPYGYTF. The CDR3 coding sequence is TGTGCCAGCGGGGGACAGCCCTATGGCTACACCTTC.

This chain uses TRBV19 with TRBJ1-1, with D possibly matching TRBD1 (6 bases). From germline, CDR1 is LNHDA and CDR2 SQIVND (reference sequence). The V end lost 6 bases, the J end lost 5 bases, and 13 bases lay between the germline ends. The CDR3 is 13 amino acids. Written as DNA, the CDR3 is TGTGCCAGTAGAAGAAAGGGGGAGACTGAAGCTTTCTTT. This encodes CASRRKGETEAFF.

The gene calls are TRBV5-4 and TRBJ2-7, with unresolved D. The V end was cut by 4 bases, the J end by 0 bases, with 5 bases between. The CDR3 covers 12 residues. CDR1 and CDR2 from the germline V gene are SGHNT and YYREEE (reference sequence). The CDR3: CASSVSSYEQYF. CDR3 DNA: TGTGCCAGCAGCGTTAGCTCCTACGAGCAGTACTTC.

The V call is TRBV10-1, the J call TRBJ1-1, with D unclear. V lost 0 bases and J lost 8, with 13 bases in between. The CDR3 consists of 14 residues. Germline CDR1 reads WNHNN; CDR2 reads SYGVQD (reference sequence). This chain's CDR3 is CASSESGREGEAFF. The CDR3 DNA reads as TGCGCCAGCAGTGAGTCGGGTAGGGAGGGCGAAGCTTTCTTT.

The count of this clone is one. The genes are TRBV10-1 and TRBJ1-6; 7 nucleotides align to TRBD1. This CDR3 comprises 14 residues. CDR1 is WNHNN and CDR2 is SYGVQD in the germline V gene (reference sequence). The J segment lost 5 bases and the V segment lost 2 bases, leaving 0 bases of the junction unmatched. CDR3 nucleotides: TGCGCCAGCAGTGAGACAGGGGATAATTCACCCCTCCACTTT. The encoded protein is CASSETGDNSPLHF.

A single count supports this clone. The chain combines TRBV5-5 with TRBJ1-2; 7 bases map to TRBD1. Germline CDR1 and CDR2: SGHKS and YYEKEE (reference sequence). This CDR3 spans 13 amino acids. V gave up 7 bases and J gave up 8 bases; unmatched junction bases: 11. The CDR3 sequence: CASRDRVVSGYTF. Written as DNA, the CDR3 is TGTGCCAGCCGAGACAGGGTAGTAAGCGGCTACACCTTC.

The CDR3, as DNA: TGTGCCAGCAGTCAGGGACAGGGCACCGAGCAGTACTTC. It translates to CASSQGQGTEQYF. The chain uses TRBV6-5 and TRBJ2-7, with 9 bases matching TRBD1. The CDR3 runs 13 residues. The ends lost 5 bases at V and 6 bases at J; junction bases unmatched: 5. Germline-derived CDR1 and CDR2 are MNHEY and SVGAGI.

The V and J genes are TRBV3-1 (or the pseudogene TRBV3-2) and TRBJ2-7; D is unresolved. The CDR3 is 15 amino acids. CDR1 and CDR2 (germline): LGHDT, YNNKEL (reference sequence). Trimming pared 1 base from V and 2 bases from J, leaving 12 bases between. CDR3: CASSQVSKITYEQYF. CDR3 DNA: TGTGCCAGCAGCCAAGTTAGCAAGATAACCTACGAGCAGTACTTC.

The gene calls are TRBV5-1 and TRBJ2-1; TRBD2 matches 11 bases. V was pared by 8 bases and J by 3 bases, with 19 bases of the junction left unmatched. The CDR3 has 19 amino acids. Germline lookup yields CDR1 SGHRS and CDR2 YFSETQ. The CDR3 region has the DNA TGCGCCAGAACCGATAGGCGGGGACTAGCGGATTCCCACTACAATGAGCAGTTCTTC. Translated, it gives CARTDRRGLADSHYNEQFF.

This rearrangement joins TRBV12-3 or TRBV12-4 to TRBJ1-1; no definite D call. Trimming pared 5 bases from V and 7 bases from J, leaving 8 bases between. This CDR3 spans 11 amino acids. The CDR3 DNA reads as TGTGCCAGCAGTCTCAGAATTGAAGCTTTCTTT. It translates to CASSLRIEAFF.

This clone was detected only once. The V gene is TRBV4-2, the J gene TRBJ2-3, with 10 bases aligning to TRBD2. This CDR3 comprises 16 residues. The germline CDR1 and CDR2 sequences are LGHNA and YNFKEQ. Trimming took 1 base from V and 3 from J; bases not matched to a gene: 4. This CDR3 is CASSQGPAGGTDTQYF. The CDR3 region has the DNA TGTGCCAGCAGCCAAGGCCCAGCGGGAGGGACAGATACGCAGTATTTT.

The genes are TRBV9 and TRBJ1-2, with D possibly matching TRBD1 (6 bases). The CDR3 runs 15 residues. The V and J ends lost 4 bases and 5 bases respectively, with 18 bases between them. Per the germline V gene, CDR1 is SGDLS and CDR2 is YYNGEE. CDR3 sequence reads: CASSPIQGTLYGYTF. The CDR3 DNA is TGTGCCAGCAGCCCTATCCAGGGGACCCTTTATGGCTACACCTTC.

V gene TRBV7-3 combines with J gene TRBJ2-1; the D gene is possibly TRBD2 (6 bases). The CDR3 runs to 12 residues. Germline V gene data show CDR1 as SGHTA and CDR2 as FQGTGA. V shed 4 bases and J shed 9 bases, with 10 bases lying between them. The CDR3 region has the DNA TGTGCCAGCAGCTCGACTAGTTCTGAGCAGTTCTTC. The encoded protein is CASSSTSSEQFF.

The V call is TRBV5-1, the J call TRBJ1-5, with 9 bases identical to TRBD1. The trim removed 5 bases at V and 3 bases at J, leaving 6 bases unmatched. The CDR3 loop spans 15 amino acids. CDR1 is SGHRS and CDR2 is YFSETQ in the germline V gene. The chain's CDR3 is CASSQTGGNNQPQHF. CDR3 sequence (DNA): TGCGCCAGCAGTCAGACAGGGGGGAACAATCAGCCCCAGCATTTT.

The chain joins TRBV2 to TRBJ1-3; a possible D gene is TRBD1 (5 bases). The V gene's germline CDR1 is SNHLY and CDR2 FYNNEI. The CDR3 runs to 17 residues. V lost 4 bases and J 4 bases, leaving 20 bases between the germline ends. CDR3: CASSGRVGEYSGNTIYF. CDR3 sequence (DNA): TGTGCCAGCAGTGGGAGGGTAGGGGAGTACTCGGGAAACACCATATATTTT.

The rearrangement links TRBV15 to TRBJ1-1; 10 bases line up with TRBD1. V gave up 3 bases and J gave up 4 bases; unmatched junction bases: 8. In germline, CDR1 is LNHNV, CDR2 YYDKDF (reference sequence). The CDR3 length is 16 residues. The CDR3 DNA reads as TGTGCCACCAGCAGCGCGACAGGGGGCAGGGTCACTGAAGCTTTCTTT. This sequence encodes CATSSATGGRVTEAFF.

This CDR3 is CASRPGLKSSYNEQFF. The CDR3 region has the DNA TGTGCCAGCCGTCCAGGACTCAAGAGCTCCTACAATGAGCAGTTCTTC. V usage is TRBV2 and J usage is TRBJ2-1; D is possibly TRBD2 (5 bases). Germline V gene sequence: CDR1 SNHLY, CDR2 FYNNEI. CDR3 size: 16 residues. V gave up 8 bases and J gave up 0 bases, with 17 bases separating them. Based on the CDR3 plus reference TRBV2 and TRBJ2-1, the full variable domain is EPEVTQTPSHQVTQMGQEVILRCVPISNHLYFYWYRQILGQKVEFLVSFYNNEISEKSEIFDDQFSVERPDGSNFTLKIRSTKLEDSAMYFCASRPGLKSSYNEQFFGPGTRLTVL.

V is TRBV27 and J is TRBJ2-1; 13 nucleotides match TRBD2. The V segment lost 6 bases and the J segment 8 bases; nucleotides outside the gene matches: 7. Germline V gives CDR1 MNHEY, CDR2 SMNVEV (reference sequence). This CDR3 is 15 amino acids long. CDR3 sequence: CASRAGLAGVYEQFF. As DNA, the CDR3 is TGTGCCAGCAGAGCCGGACTAGCGGGGGTCTATGAGCAGTTCTTC.

In nucleotides, the CDR3 is TGTGCCAGCAGGATGTTGTCAGTGGAGGCTGGCTACACCTTC. This sequence encodes CASRMLSVEAGYTF. The V call is TRBV28, the J call TRBJ1-2; no reliable D call. CDR3 size: 14 residues. CDR1 and CDR2 (germline): MDHEN, SYDVKM. Trimming took off 6 bases at V and 7 bases at J, with 18 bases between the two ends.

This clone appeared once. J is TRBJ2-1 and V is TRBV7-3; D perhaps matches TRBD2 (5 bases). There are 19 residues in the CDR3. V was clipped by 5 bases and J by 1 base, with 24 bases between them. From germline, CDR1 is SGHTA and CDR2 FQGTGA. The chain's CDR3 is CASSGPPDNVQRSYNEQFF. In nucleotides, the CDR3 is TGTGCCAGCAGCGGACCCCCAGACAACGTACAGCGGTCCTACAATGAGCAGTTCTTC.

The chain recombines TRBV10-2 with TRBJ2-1, with 10 bases that match TRBD2. Per the germline V gene, CDR1 is WSHSY and CDR2 is SAAADI. Trimming at V came to 8 bases and at J to 9 bases, leaving 4 bases not matched to a gene. The CDR3 runs to 12 residues. DNA for the CDR3: TGCGCCAGCTCACTAGCGGGATTTGAGCAGTTCTTC. This translates into CASSLAGFEQFF.